The TCR beta chain described here comes from a study of blood T cell repertoires in COVID-19. Generated by immunoSEQ multiplex PCR, the TCRdb table keeps only in-frame clones and is missing some. The sample has 200,000 or so clones, around three quarters seen once. CDR3 length: 13 amino acids. Trimming cost V 3 bases and J 3 bases, with 8 bases left between them. The sample comprised peripheral blood. The sequence was collected from a woman between 65 and 79 years old with acute or convalescent COVID-19. The chain combines TRBV12-3 or TRBV12-4 with TRBJ1-1; no reliable D call. CDR3 sequence (DNA): TGTGCCAGCAGTTTTGCGGGAGACACTGAAGCTTTCTTT. Amino acid sequence: CASSFAGDTEAFF.